This T cell receptor beta chain was retrieved from a study of T cells in Graves' hyperthyroidism and ophthalmopathy. Study outcomes and limitations: With a median lead of around 6.7 months before onset, the model predicted ophthalmopathy.

V was cut by 1 base and J by 2 bases, with 11 bases left in between. Germline CDR1 reads LGHDT; CDR2 reads YNNKEL (reference sequence). This CDR3 contains 15 residues. This clonotype has more than one count but fewer than ten. Its target is unknown. The diagnoses drew upon clinical symptoms, serum thyroxine and TRAb, thyroid ultrasound and orbital computed tomography. The TCR beta CDR3 regions underwent amplification using RNA transcripts as the source. The primer set for the first-round RT-PCR of the TCR CDR3 was HTBI. TCRdb analysed the multiplex PCR reads with MiXCR anew, one entry per CDR3 protein. The data show 400,000 to 500,000 distinct CDR3 sequences, over 13% seen once.

Input material: blood. J is TRBJ1-2 and V is TRBV3-1; no firm D call. The receptor was derived from a woman between 18 and 29 years old with Graves' hyperthyroidism. CDR3 in amino acids: CASSQGVAQNYGYTF. CDR3 DNA: TGTGCCAGCAGCCAAGGGGTGGCTCAGAACTATGGCTACACCTTC.